This TCR beta chain was sequenced during a study of PD-1 blockade in classical Hodgkin lymphoma. In germline, CDR1 is MGHRA, CDR2 YSYEKL. The ends were cut back, 4 bases at V and 4 bases at J, with 11 bases in the middle. There are 14 residues in the CDR3. The protocol was immunoSEQ multiplex PCR, while the TCRdb copy is restricted to in-frame clones and leaves out a portion. The table records tens of thousands of clones, more than 80% of them present only once. This clone was seen only a few times. Every patient experienced relapse after autologous stem cell transplantation, and brentuximab vedotin exposure varied.

The V and J genes are TRBV4-1 and TRBJ2-1, with a weak D call TRBD1 (6 bases). The input for sequencing was peripheral blood mononuclear cells (PBMCs), taken at baseline. The sequence was obtained from a human donor with classical Hodgkin lymphoma. Here the CDR3 DNA reads TGCGCCAGCAGCCCCCAAGGGACATACAATGAGCAGTTCTTC. It specifies CASSPQGTYNEQFF.